This T cell receptor beta chain was identified in a study of shared clonotypes between healthy human individuals. Across the study: Per-donor plates numbered three CD4 naive, three CD4 memory, two CD8 naive and one CD8 memory.

With respect to this clone: Its antigen is undetermined.

TCRdb's table, derived via immunoSEQ multiplex PCR, lists solely in-frame clones and lacks some. The data contain about 2.3 million clones, just under 95% of them singletons. This CDR3 comprises 13 residues. CDR1 is MDHEN and CDR2 is SYDVKM in the germline V gene. V lost 10 bases, J lost 0 bases, and 3 bases stayed unmatched. Study-wide results and limits: Estimated richness was generally greater in naive than memory subsets. Though the depth was large, rarefaction showed that sorted-subset sequencing was incomplete.

The source material was naive CD4+ T cells from PBMCs. The subset was: CD45RA+ positively selected. The rearrangement links TRBV28 to TRBJ2-4; 7 bases match TRBD2. The sequence was collected from a man younger than 30 in good health. Some clones in this sample may be carry-over from other donors' samples. CDR3 DNA: TGTGCCACCACGGGGGGAGCCAAAAACATTCAGTACTTC. This sequence encodes CATTGGAKNIQYF.